This TCR beta chain was recorded in a study of control samples from healthy donors and cancer patients. This CDR3 contains 15 residues. Germline CDR1 reads SGHRS; CDR2 reads YFSETQ. Trimming took 0 bases from V and 2 from J, leaving 11 bases between them. Some clones are missing from TCRdb's copy, which holds only in-frame ones; the method was immunoSEQ multiplex PCR. Of about 49,000 clones listed, 86% are singletons. The genes are TRBV5-1 and TRBJ2-5; perhaps TRBD2 as D (6 bases). Sequenced sample: PBMCs. The TCR originated in a woman aged 45 to 65 with lung cancer. CDR3 coding DNA: TGCGCCAGCAGCTTGGGCGGGGCCGCTCAAGAGACCCAGTACTTC. This sequence encodes CASSLGGAAQETQYF.